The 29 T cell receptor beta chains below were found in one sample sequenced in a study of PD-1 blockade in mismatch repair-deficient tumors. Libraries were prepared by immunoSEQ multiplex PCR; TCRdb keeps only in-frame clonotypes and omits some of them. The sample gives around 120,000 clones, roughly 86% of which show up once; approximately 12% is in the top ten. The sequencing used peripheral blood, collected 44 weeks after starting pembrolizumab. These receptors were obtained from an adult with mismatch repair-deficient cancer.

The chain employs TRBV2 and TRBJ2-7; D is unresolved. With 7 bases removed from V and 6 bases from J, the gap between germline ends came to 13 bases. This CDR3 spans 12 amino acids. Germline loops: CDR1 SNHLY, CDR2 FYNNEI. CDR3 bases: TGTGCCAGCACAGCGAGTGGGTCCGAGCAGTACTTC. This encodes CASTASGSEQYF.

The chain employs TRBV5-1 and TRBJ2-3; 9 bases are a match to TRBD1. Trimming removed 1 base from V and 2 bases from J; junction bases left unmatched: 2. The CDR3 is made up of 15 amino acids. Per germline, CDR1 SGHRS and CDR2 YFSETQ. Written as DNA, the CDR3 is TGCGCCAGCAGCTTGTGGGACAGGGTCACAGATACGCAGTATTTT. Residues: CASSLWDRVTDTQYF.

The CDR3 loop reads CASSYLAGEETQYF. Written as DNA, the CDR3 is TGTGCCAGCAGTTACCTGGCGGGAGAAGAGACCCAGTACTTC. The chain joins TRBV6-5 to TRBJ2-5, with TRBD2 identical over 7 bases. The germline V gene has CDR1 MNHEY and CDR2 SVGAGI. The CDR3 consists of 14 residues. Unmatched junction bases numbered 3, after V lost 2 bases and J lost 3 bases.

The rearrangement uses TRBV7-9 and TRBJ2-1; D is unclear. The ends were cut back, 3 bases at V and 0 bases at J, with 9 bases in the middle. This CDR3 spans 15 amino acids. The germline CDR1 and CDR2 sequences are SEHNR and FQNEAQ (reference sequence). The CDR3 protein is CASSLGSYSYNEQFF. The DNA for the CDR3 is TGTGCCAGCAGCTTGGGGTCCTACTCCTACAATGAGCAGTTCTTC.

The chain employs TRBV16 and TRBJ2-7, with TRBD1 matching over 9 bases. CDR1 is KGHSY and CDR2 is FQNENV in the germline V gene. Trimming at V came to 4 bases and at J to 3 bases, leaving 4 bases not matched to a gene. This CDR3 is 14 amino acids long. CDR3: CASSRPGQGYEQYF. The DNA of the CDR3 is TGTGCCAGCAGCCGACCGGGACAGGGCTACGAGCAGTACTTC.

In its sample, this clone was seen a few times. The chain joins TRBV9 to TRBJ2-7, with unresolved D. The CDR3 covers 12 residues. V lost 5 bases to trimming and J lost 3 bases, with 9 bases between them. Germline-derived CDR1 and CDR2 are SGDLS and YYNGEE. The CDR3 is CASSRTSYEQYF. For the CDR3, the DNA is TGTGCCAGCAGTCGTACAAGCTACGAGCAGTACTTC.

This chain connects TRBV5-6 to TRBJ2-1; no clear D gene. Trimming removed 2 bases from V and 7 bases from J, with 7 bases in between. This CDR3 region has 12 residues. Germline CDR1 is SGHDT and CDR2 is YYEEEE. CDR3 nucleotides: TGTGCCAGCAGCTTCGAGTGGAATGAGCAGTTCTTC. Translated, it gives CASSFEWNEQFF.

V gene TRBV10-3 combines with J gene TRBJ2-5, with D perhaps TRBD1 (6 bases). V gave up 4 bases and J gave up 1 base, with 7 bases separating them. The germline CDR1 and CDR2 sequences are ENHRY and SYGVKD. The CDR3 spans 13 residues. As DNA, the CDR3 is TGTGCCATCAGTGGACAGGTCCAAGAGACCCAGTACTTC. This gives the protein CAISGQVQETQYF.

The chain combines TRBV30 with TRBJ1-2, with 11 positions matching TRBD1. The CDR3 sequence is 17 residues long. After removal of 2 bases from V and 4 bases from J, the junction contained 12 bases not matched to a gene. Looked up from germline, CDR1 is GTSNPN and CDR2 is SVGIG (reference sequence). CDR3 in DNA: TGTGCCTGGAGTATAGGACAGGGGGCGTTGGGATCCTATGGCTACACCTTC. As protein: CAWSIGQGALGSYGYTF.

CDR3 nucleotide sequence: TGTGCCAGCACCCTCCCTAGCGGACGCACAGATACGCAGTATTTT. This encodes CASTLPSGRTDTQYF. The rearrangement links TRBV2 to TRBJ2-3, with 7 bases that match TRBD2. J lost 1 base, V lost 7 bases, and 8 bases had no gene match. Germline loops: CDR1 SNHLY, CDR2 FYNNEI. The CDR3 is 15 amino acids.

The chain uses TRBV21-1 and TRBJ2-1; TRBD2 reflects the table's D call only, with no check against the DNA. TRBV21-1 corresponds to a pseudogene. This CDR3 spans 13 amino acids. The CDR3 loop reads CASSKEGSNEQFF. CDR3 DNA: TGTGCCAGCAGCAAGGAGGGTTCGAATGAGCAGTTCTTC.

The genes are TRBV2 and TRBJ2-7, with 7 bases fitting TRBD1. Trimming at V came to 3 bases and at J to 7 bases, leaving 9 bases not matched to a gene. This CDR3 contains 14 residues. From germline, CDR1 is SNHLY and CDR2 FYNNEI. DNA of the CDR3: TGTGCCAGCAGTGACTTGAGACAGGGTGGTGAGCAGTACTTC. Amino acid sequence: CASSDLRQGGEQYF. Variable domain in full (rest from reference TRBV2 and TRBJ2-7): EPEVTQTPSHQVTQMGQEVILRCVPISNHLYFYWYRQILGQKVEFLVSFYNNEISEKSEIFDDQFSVERPDGSNFTLKIRSTKLEDSAMYFCASSDLRQGGEQYFGPGTRLTVT.

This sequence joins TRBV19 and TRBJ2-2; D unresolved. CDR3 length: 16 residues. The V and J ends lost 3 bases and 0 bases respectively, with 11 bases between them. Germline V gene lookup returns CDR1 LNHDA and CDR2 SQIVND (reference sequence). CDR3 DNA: TGTGCCAGTAGTATGGTCGCGGCAGCGAACACCGGGGAGCTGTTTTTT. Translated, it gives CASSMVAAANTGELFF.

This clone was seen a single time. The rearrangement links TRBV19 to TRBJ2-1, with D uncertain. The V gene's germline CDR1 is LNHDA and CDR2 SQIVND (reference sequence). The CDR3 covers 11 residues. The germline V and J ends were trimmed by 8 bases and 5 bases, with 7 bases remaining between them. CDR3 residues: CASLSDNEQFF. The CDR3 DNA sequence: TGTGCCAGTCTGTCGGACAATGAGCAGTTCTTC.

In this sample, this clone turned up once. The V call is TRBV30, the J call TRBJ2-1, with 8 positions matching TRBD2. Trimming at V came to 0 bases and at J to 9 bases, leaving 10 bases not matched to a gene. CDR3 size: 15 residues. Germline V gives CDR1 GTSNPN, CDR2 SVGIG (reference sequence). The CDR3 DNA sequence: TGTGCCTGGAGTGTACCCGTCGGGAGGGGGGGTGAGCAGTTCTTC. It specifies CAWSVPVGRGGEQFF.

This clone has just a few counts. The CDR3 here is CASSWNRGREAFF. CDR3 DNA: TGCGCCAGCAGCTGGAACAGGGGGCGGGAGGCTTTCTTT. The chain is built from TRBV5-1 and TRBJ1-1; 9 bases are shared with TRBD1. Looked up from germline, CDR1 is SGHRS and CDR2 is YFSETQ. J lost 11 bases, V lost 3 bases, and 8 bases had no gene match. The CDR3 extends over 13 amino acids.

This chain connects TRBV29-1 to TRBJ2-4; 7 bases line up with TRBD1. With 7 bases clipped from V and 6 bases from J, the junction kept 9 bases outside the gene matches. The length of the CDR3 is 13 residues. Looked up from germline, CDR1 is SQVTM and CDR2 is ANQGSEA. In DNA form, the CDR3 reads TGCAGCGCCATGCCGGGACAGCTAAACATTCAGTACTTC. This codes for CSAMPGQLNIQYF.

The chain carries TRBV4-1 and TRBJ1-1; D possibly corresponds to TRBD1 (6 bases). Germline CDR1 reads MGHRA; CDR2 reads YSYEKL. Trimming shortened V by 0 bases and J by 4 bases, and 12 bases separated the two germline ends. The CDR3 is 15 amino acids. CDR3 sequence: CASSQDRNRVTEAFF. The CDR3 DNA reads TGCGCCAGCAGCCAAGATAGAAACAGGGTCACTGAAGCTTTCTTT.

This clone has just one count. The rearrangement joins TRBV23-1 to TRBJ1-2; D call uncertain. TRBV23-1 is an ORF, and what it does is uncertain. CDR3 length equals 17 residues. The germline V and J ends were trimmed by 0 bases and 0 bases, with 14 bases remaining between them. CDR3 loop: CASSQSNSRRSNYGYTF. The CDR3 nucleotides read TGCGCCAGCAGTCAATCGAATAGCAGGCGATCTAACTATGGCTACACCTTC.

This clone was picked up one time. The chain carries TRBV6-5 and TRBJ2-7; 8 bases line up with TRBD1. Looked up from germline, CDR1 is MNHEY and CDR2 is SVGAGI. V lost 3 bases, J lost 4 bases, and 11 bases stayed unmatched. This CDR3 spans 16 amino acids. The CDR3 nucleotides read TGTGCCAGCAGTTATGGGGTAGGACAGGGAGCGTACGAGCAGTACTTC. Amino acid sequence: CASSYGVGQGAYEQYF.

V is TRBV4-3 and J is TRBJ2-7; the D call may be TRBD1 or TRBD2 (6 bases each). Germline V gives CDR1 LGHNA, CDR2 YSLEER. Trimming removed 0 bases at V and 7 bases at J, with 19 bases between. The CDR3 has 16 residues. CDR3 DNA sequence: TGCGCCAGCAGCCAAGAGTATCCGGCAGGGGCGGGGGAGCAGTACTTC. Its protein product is CASSQEYPAGAGEQYF.

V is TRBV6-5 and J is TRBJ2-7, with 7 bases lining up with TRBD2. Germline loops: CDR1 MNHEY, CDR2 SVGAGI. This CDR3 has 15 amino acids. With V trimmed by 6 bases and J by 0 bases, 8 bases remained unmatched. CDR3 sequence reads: CASSTTSSSSYEQYF. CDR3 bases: TGTGCCAGCAGCACGACTAGCAGTAGCTCCTACGAGCAGTACTTC.

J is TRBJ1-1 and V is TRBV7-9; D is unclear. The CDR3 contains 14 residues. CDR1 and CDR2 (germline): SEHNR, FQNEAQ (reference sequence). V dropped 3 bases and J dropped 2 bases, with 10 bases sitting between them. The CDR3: CASSFSFLNTEAFF. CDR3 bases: TGTGCCAGCAGCTTCAGCTTCTTAAACACTGAAGCTTTCTTT.

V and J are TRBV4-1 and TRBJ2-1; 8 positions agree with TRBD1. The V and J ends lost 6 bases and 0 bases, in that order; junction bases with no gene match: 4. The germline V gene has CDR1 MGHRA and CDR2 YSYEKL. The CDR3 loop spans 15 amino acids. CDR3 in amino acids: CASRYRGSSYNEQFF. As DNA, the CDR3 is TGCGCCAGCAGGTACAGGGGGAGCTCCTACAATGAGCAGTTCTTC.

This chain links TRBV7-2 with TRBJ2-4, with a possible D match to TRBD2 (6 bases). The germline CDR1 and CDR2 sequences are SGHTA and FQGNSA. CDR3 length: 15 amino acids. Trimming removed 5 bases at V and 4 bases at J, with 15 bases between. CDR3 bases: TGTGCCAGCAGCGCCCTAACTAGCCCGAAAAACATTCAGTACTTC. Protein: CASSALTSPKNIQYF.

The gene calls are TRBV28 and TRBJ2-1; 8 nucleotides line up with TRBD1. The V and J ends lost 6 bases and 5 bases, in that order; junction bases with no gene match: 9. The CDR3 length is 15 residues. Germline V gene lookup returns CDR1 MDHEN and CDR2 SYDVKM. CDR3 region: CASRLPGQAHNEQFF. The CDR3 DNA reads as TGTGCCAGCAGGCTTCCGGGACAGGCACACAATGAGCAGTTCTTC.

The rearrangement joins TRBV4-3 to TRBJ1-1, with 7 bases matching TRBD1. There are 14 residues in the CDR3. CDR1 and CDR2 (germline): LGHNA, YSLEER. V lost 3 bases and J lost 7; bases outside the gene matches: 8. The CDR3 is CASSQRQGVGEAFF. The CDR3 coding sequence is TGCGCCAGCAGCCAGCGGCAGGGGGTGGGTGAAGCTTTCTTT.

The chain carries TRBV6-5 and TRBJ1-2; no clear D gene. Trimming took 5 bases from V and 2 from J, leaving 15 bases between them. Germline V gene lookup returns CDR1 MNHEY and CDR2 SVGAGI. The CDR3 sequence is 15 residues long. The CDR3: CASSHLRLMNYGYTF. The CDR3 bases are TGTGCCAGCAGTCACCTTCGACTCATGAACTATGGCTACACCTTC.

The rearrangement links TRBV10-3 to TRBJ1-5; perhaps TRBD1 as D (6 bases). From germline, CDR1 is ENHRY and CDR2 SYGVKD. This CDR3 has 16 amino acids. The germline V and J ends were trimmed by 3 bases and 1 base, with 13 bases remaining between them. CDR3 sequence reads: CAISDQGSGSNQPQHF. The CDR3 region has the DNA TGTGCCATCAGTGATCAGGGGTCAGGGAGCAATCAGCCCCAGCATTTT.